Listed here are 22 T cell receptor beta chains from one sample, sequenced in a study of blood T cell repertoires in COVID-19 (dated by TCRdb to about 2020). The library was built by means of the immunoSEQ multiplex PCR assay. As stored in TCRdb, this immuneACCESS dataset retains in-frame rearrangements with V and J assigned. A fraction of the clones does not appear; measured against another copy, unresolved V genes explain less than half of the discrepancy, and the remainder lacks a known reason. Across this sample there are over 70,000 clones, with roughly 87% seen only once. Jointly, the top ten make up about 6.3% of the sample. The sequenced sample consisted of peripheral blood. These TCRs come from a man between 18 and 29 years old with COVID-19, enrolled during active disease.

The rearrangement uses TRBV28 and TRBJ2-7, with 13 bases matching TRBD2. The CDR3 contains 16 residues. Germline V gene lookup returns CDR1 MDHEN and CDR2 SYDVKM. Trimming at V came to 5 bases and at J to 4 bases, leaving 8 bases not matched to a gene. The CDR3 DNA follows: TGTGCCAGCAGTCCAACCGGGACTAGCGGGAAATACGAGCAGTACTTC. Encoded protein: CASSPTGTSGKYEQYF.

CDR3 loop: CAIRQGLQYGYTF. The CDR3 DNA follows: TGTGCCATCAGGCAGGGGCTCCAGTATGGCTACACCTTC. The chain has TRBV10-3 and TRBJ1-2, with D perhaps TRBD1 (6 bases). With 6 bases removed from V and 5 bases from J, the gap between germline ends came to 13 bases. The CDR3 contains 13 residues. The germline V gene has CDR1 ENHRY and CDR2 SYGVKD.

This chain uses TRBV5-1 with TRBJ1-1; D is uncertain. The CDR3 loop spans 14 amino acids. Germline V gene lookup returns CDR1 SGHRS and CDR2 YFSETQ. V lost 2 bases, J lost 2 bases, and 10 bases lay in between. CDR3 loop: CASSFAGTNTEAFF. CDR3 nucleotide sequence: TGCGCCAGCAGCTTCGCGGGAACCAACACTGAAGCTTTCTTT.

This chain connects TRBV27 to TRBJ2-1; 10 bases match TRBD2. J gave up 10 bases and V 5 bases, and 8 bases lay outside the gene matches. This CDR3 has 14 residues. Germline V lookup: CDR1 MNHEY, CDR2 SMNVEV (reference sequence). CDR3 protein: CASSELAGWSEQFF. The CDR3 nucleotides are TGTGCCAGCAGTGAACTAGCGGGATGGAGCGAGCAGTTCTTC.

The chain employs TRBV19 and TRBJ1-1; 7 positions agree with TRBD1. Germline V gene lookup returns CDR1 LNHDA and CDR2 SQIVND (reference sequence). V shed 4 bases, J shed 0 bases, and the junction held 8 bases outside the gene matches. The length of the CDR3 is 16 residues. The CDR3 coding sequence is TGTGCCAGTAGTACCCTCAAACAGGGGATGAACACTGAAGCTTTCTTT. This translates into CASSTLKQGMNTEAFF.

This chain uses TRBV30 with TRBJ1-4; D gene unclear. The CDR3 has 14 residues. V lost 2 bases to trimming and J lost 2 bases, with 9 bases between them. Germline CDR1 and CDR2: GTSNPN and SVGIG (reference sequence). CDR3 in DNA: TGTGCCTGGAGTTGGGCATCTACTAATGAAAAACTGTTTTTT. Encoded protein: CAWSWASTNEKLFF.

V gene TRBV28 combines with J gene TRBJ1-3; no definite D call. Trimming removed 4 bases from V and 1 base from J, with 5 bases in between. The CDR3 runs to 13 residues. Per germline, CDR1 MDHEN and CDR2 SYDVKM. CDR3 region: CASSSGSGNTIYF. CDR3 nucleotide sequence: TGTGCCAGCAGTTCGGGATCTGGAAACACCATATATTTT.

The chain recombines TRBV28 with TRBJ2-1, with D maybe TRBD1 (6 bases). The V gene's germline CDR1 is MDHEN and CDR2 SYDVKM. The CDR3 has 15 residues. Trimming cost V 5 bases and J 4 bases, with 15 bases left between them. CDR3 amino acids: CASSTWTDHYNEQFF. In nucleotides, the CDR3 is TGTGCCAGCAGTACCTGGACAGACCATTACAATGAGCAGTTCTTC.

The V call is TRBV3-1 (or the pseudogene TRBV3-2), the J call TRBJ2-1; TRBD2 aligns across 8 bases. The germline CDR1 and CDR2 sequences are LGHDT and YNNKEL (reference sequence). CDR3 length: 15 residues. V lost 2 bases, J lost 4 bases, and 4 bases stayed unmatched. CDR3 in DNA: TGTGCCAGCAGCCAATCACCGGGAGGGTACAATGAGCAGTTCTTC. Its protein product is CASSQSPGGYNEQFF.

J is TRBJ2-1 and V is TRBV7-6; 12 bases line up with TRBD2. The J segment lost 4 bases and the V segment lost 1 base, leaving 8 bases of the junction unmatched. CDR3 length equals 18 residues. Germline loops: CDR1 SGHVS, CDR2 FNYEAQ. CDR3 amino acids: CASSLVRTSGVRYNEQFF. The CDR3 DNA sequence: TGTGCCAGCAGCTTAGTTAGGACTAGCGGGGTGAGGTACAATGAGCAGTTCTTC.

This chain uses TRBV6-5 with TRBJ1-6; a possible D gene is TRBD1 (6 bases). CDR1 and CDR2 from the germline V gene are MNHEY and SVGAGI. V lost 1 base, J lost 6 bases, and 10 bases lay in between. The CDR3 loop spans 15 amino acids. In DNA, the CDR3 is TGTGCCAGCAGTTACTGGCAGGGGAGTAATTCACCCCTCCACTTT. Residues: CASSYWQGSNSPLHF.

The chain has TRBV28 and TRBJ1-2; D unresolved. Looked up from germline, CDR1 is MDHEN and CDR2 is SYDVKM. CDR3 length: 14 amino acids. V was cut by 3 bases and J by 4 bases, with 12 bases left in between. CDR3 sequence reads: CASSFPGAGYGYTF. CDR3 bases: TGTGCCAGCAGTTTTCCGGGAGCAGGCTATGGCTACACCTTC.

Details on this clone: The junction shows a germline mismatch at one end, possibly a read error. The genes are TRBV29-1 and TRBJ1-3; 7 bases fit TRBD1. The CDR3 runs to 15 residues. Germline V gives CDR1 SQVTM, CDR2 ANQGSEA. This CDR3 reads CSVEDPDRAGNTIYF. The CDR3 region has the DNA TGCAGCGTTGAAGATCCAGACAGGGCTGGGAACACCATATATTTT.

The J gene is TRBJ2-5, the V gene TRBV27; D might be TRBD2 (6 bases). V was trimmed by 2 bases and J by 5 bases, leaving 9 bases between them. CDR1 is MNHEY and CDR2 is SMNVEV in the germline V gene (reference sequence). The CDR3 loop spans 13 amino acids. The CDR3 DNA is TGTGCCAGCAGTTTAGGGGGGTGGGAGACCCAGTACTTC. It encodes CASSLGGWETQYF.

The chain employs TRBV28 and TRBJ1-5; no firm D call. V was trimmed by 4 bases and J by 5 bases, leaving 15 bases between them. The CDR3 spans 15 residues. Germline CDR1 is MDHEN and CDR2 is SYDVKM. The CDR3 DNA reads TGTGCCAGCAGTTCCTCCCAAGTACTCTATCAGCCCCAGCATTTT. Its protein is CASSSSQVLYQPQHF.

The rearrangement links TRBV10-3 to TRBJ2-3, with 12 bases identical to TRBD1. The CDR3 runs to 14 residues. The V segment lost 11 bases and the J segment 5 bases; nucleotides outside the gene matches: 8. Germline CDR1 reads ENHRY; CDR2 reads SYGVKD. The CDR3 coding sequence is TGTGCCGCCAGGGGACAGGGGGCCAAAGATACGCAGTATTTT. This encodes CAARGQGAKDTQYF.

V is TRBV4-3 and J is TRBJ2-4, with 7 bases aligning to TRBD1. Trimming took 1 base from V and 6 from J; bases not matched to a gene: 6. CDR3 length: 15 residues. Germline V lookup: CDR1 LGHNA, CDR2 YSLEER. This CDR3 is CASSQGGDRLNIQYF. For the CDR3, the DNA is TGCGCCAGCAGCCAAGGAGGGGACAGACTAAACATTCAGTACTTC.

J is TRBJ2-5 and V is TRBV4-1; a possible D gene is TRBD2 (5 bases). The tail of the sequence fits TRBJ2-7 better, so the J call may be wrong. Per the germline V gene, CDR1 is MGHRA and CDR2 is YSYEKL. This CDR3 is built from 17 residues. CDR3: CASSQDSGYGKSYEQYF. The CDR3 coding sequence is TGCGCCAGCAGCCAAGATTCGGGATACGGGAAGTCCTACGAGCAGTACTTC.

This chain uses TRBV19 with TRBJ2-7; the D gene is possibly TRBD1 (5 bases). This CDR3 spans 13 amino acids. The V gene's germline CDR1 is LNHDA and CDR2 SQIVND (reference sequence). Trimming took off 3 bases at V and 0 bases at J, with 6 bases between the two ends. CDR3 nucleotide sequence: TGTGCCAGTAGTATCAGGGTCTCCTACGAGCAGTACTTC. Encoded protein: CASSIRVSYEQYF.

The V and J genes are TRBV24-1 and TRBJ2-5; D possibly corresponds to TRBD2 (5 bases). The CDR3 spans 12 residues. The V end lost 3 bases, the J end lost 4 bases, and 5 bases lay between the germline ends. Germline CDR1 KGHDR, CDR2 SFDVKD. CDR3 DNA: TGTGCCACCAGTGATGGGAGAGAGACCCAGTACTTC. Its translation: CATSDGRETQYF.

This clone was seen a single time. J is TRBJ2-5 and V is TRBV4-1; 11 bases are a match to TRBD2. CDR3 length: 14 residues. V dropped 2 bases and J dropped 6; count of bases not matched to a gene: 2. Per germline, CDR1 MGHRA and CDR2 YSYEKL. The CDR3 DNA reads as TGCGCCAGCAGCCAAACTAGCGGGAGCAAGACCCAGTACTTC. Protein product: CASSQTSGSKTQYF.

J is TRBJ1-6 and V is TRBV30; 7 nucleotides agree with TRBD1. V dropped 2 bases and J dropped 0; count of bases not matched to a gene: 7. The length of the CDR3 is 17 residues. Germline CDR1 reads GTSNPN; CDR2 reads SVGIG (reference sequence). The CDR3: CAWSPGTVSSYNSPLHF. CDR3 DNA: TGTGCCTGGAGTCCCGGGACAGTGAGCTCCTATAATTCACCCCTCCACTTT.